The TCR beta chain described here comes from a study of blood T cell repertoires in COVID-19. Assay used: immunoSEQ multiplex PCR; TCRdb lists only in-frame clones, some missing. The sample includes more than 200,000 clones, roughly 84% seen only once; the top ten take over 1.2%. The CDR3 is 15 residues long. J was trimmed by 2 bases and V by 9 bases; bases with no gene match: 10. Germline values: CDR1 MNHNY, CDR2 SVGAGI (reference sequence). This receptor was obtained from a woman aged 40 to 50 who had recovered from COVID-19. The sample comprised peripheral blood. The chain couples TRBV6-6 to TRBJ1-5, with 7 nucleotides matching TRBD1. The CDR3 loop reads CASNLQGSGNQPQHF. CDR3 in DNA: TGTGCCAGTAATCTACAGGGGTCCGGCAATCAGCCCCAGCATTTT.